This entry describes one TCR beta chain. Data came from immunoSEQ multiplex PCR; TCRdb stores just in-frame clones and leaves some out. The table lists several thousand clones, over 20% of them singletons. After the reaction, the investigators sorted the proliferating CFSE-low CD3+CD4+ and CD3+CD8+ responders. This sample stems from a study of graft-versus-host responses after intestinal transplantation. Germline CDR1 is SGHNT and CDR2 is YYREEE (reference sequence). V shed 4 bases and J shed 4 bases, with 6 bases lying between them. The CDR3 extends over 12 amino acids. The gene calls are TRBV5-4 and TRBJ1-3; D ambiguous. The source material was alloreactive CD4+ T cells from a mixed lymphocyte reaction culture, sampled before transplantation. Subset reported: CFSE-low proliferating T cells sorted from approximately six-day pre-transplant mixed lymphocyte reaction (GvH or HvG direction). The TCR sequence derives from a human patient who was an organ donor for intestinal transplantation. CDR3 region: CASSPGGNTIYF. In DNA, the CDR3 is TGTGCCAGCAGCCCTGGGGGAAACACCATATATTTT. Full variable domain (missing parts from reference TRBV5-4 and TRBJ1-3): ETGVTQSPTHLIKTRGQQVTLRCSSQSGHNTVSWYQQALGQGPQFIFQYYREEENGRGNFPPRFSGLQFPNYSSELNVNALELDDSALYLCASSPGGNTIYFGEGSWLTVV.